The 5 T cell receptor beta chains presented below share a single source sample, sequenced in a study of OX40 agonist ivuxolimab in advanced cancers. The protocol was immunoSEQ multiplex PCR, while the TCRdb copy is restricted to in-frame clones and leaves out a portion. Of approximately 84,000 clones in the sample, roughly 94% were seen once. This sample comprised CD4+ or CD8+ T cells sorted from blood, obtained in a trial of the OX40 agonist ivuxolimab. The source is an adult with an advanced solid tumor such as melanoma, head and neck, liver or kidney cancer.

This clone showed up just a few times. The chain is built from TRBV30 and TRBJ1-1, with a weak D call TRBD1 (6 bases). CDR3 length: 12 amino acids. Germline V gives CDR1 GTSNPN, CDR2 SVGIG (reference sequence). With 5 bases removed from V and 6 bases from J, the gap between germline ends came to 13 bases. The CDR3 is CAWSGGLAEAFF. The CDR3 nucleotides read TGTGCCTGGTCCGGGGGCCTGGCTGAAGCTTTCTTT.

V and J are TRBV19 and TRBJ2-2; weak D call: TRBD1 (6 bases). Germline V gives CDR1 LNHDA, CDR2 SQIVND (reference sequence). This CDR3 contains 15 residues. Trimming removed 10 bases from V and 6 bases from J, with 21 bases in between. For the CDR3, the DNA is TGTGCCACGAAGTGGGTGAAGGGGGACGCCGGGGAGCTGTTTTTT. Protein product: CATKWVKGDAGELFF.

This chain joins TRBV27 and TRBJ2-7; the D gene could be TRBD1 or TRBD2 (5 bases each). The V end was cut by 10 bases, the J end by 0 bases, with 10 bases between. Germline V gives CDR1 MNHEY, CDR2 SMNVEV (reference sequence). The CDR3 covers 12 residues. This CDR3 is CATWGSSYEQYF. In DNA, the CDR3 is TGTGCCACATGGGGGAGCTCCTACGAGCAGTACTTC.

This sequence joins TRBV2 and TRBJ2-5, with 16 bases fitting TRBD2. The V segment lost 5 bases and the J segment 5 bases; nucleotides outside the gene matches: 14. This CDR3 is built from 19 residues. The germline gives CDR1 SNHLY, CDR2 FYNNEI. The CDR3 DNA is TGTGCCAGCAGTCACAAGAGGGGACTAGCGGGGGGGCTGTTGGAGACCCAGTACTTC. Its translation: CASSHKRGLAGGLLETQYF.

The CDR3 sequence is CASSLEAGVYTGELFF. The CDR3 nucleotides read TGTGCCAGCAGCTTAGAAGCCGGGGTGTACACCGGGGAGCTGTTTTTT. This chain uses TRBV13 with TRBJ2-2, with D possibly TRBD2 on 5 matching bases. CDR1 and CDR2 from the germline V gene are PRHDT and FYEKMQ (reference sequence). This CDR3 is built from 16 residues. V was trimmed by 1 base and J by 3 bases, leaving 12 bases between them.